The rows below give T cell receptor beta chains drawn from one sample of a study of T cell responses to AZD1222 COVID-19 vaccine. Assay used: immunoSEQ multiplex PCR; TCRdb lists only in-frame clones, some missing. This table has 150,000 to 200,000 clones, around nine tenths appearing once. The sample in question was peripheral blood, obtained 28 days after the second AZD1222 dose. The receptors shown here come from an adult who received the AZD1222 COVID-19 vaccine. CDR3s include the opening cysteine and the closing phenylalanine or tryptophan. Each record gives: clone size, V gene, CDR3 length, D gene, J gene, CDR3 DNA, CDR3 protein. D genes are given only for firm matches. Size tells how often a clone was seen (once, few, many) or the class of an expanded clone, and some rows leave it out.

abundance: few; v_gene: TRBV4-1; len: 14; d_gene: .; j_gene: TRBJ1-5; CDR3nt: TGCGCCAGCAGTCCGGGACAACTCAATCAGCCCCAGCATTTT; CDR3aa: CASSPGQLNQPQHF
abundance: .; v_gene: TRBV4-2; len: 14; d_gene: TRBD1; j_gene: TRBJ1-6; CDR3nt: TGTGCCAGCAGACCCGGACAGGGAGGTTCACCCCTCCACTTT; CDR3aa: CASRPGQGGSPLHF
abundance: .; v_gene: TRBV7-9; len: 14; d_gene: .; j_gene: TRBJ1-4; CDR3nt: TGTGCCAGCATAAAGGGGGGGTCTAATGAAAAACTGTTTTTT; CDR3aa: CASIKGGSNEKLFF
abundance: .; v_gene: TRBV30; len: 14; d_gene: TRBD1; j_gene: TRBJ1-5; CDR3nt: TGTGCCTGGACAACAGGGGATTTGGGTCAGCCCCAGCATTTT; CDR3aa: CAWTTGDLGQPQHF
abundance: .; v_gene: TRBV6-1; len: 16; d_gene: .; j_gene: TRBJ1-5; CDR3nt: TGTGCCAGCAGTGTTTTTAGCCTGGATAGCAATCAGCCCCAGCATTTT; CDR3aa: CASSVFSLDSNQPQHF
abundance: .; v_gene: TRBV6-1; len: 15; d_gene: TRBD1; j_gene: TRBJ1-2; CDR3nt: TGTGCCAGCAGTGAATGGGGGACAGGGAACTATGGCTACACCTTC; CDR3aa: CASSEWGTGNYGYTF
abundance: .; v_gene: TRBV7-6; len: 14; d_gene: .; j_gene: TRBJ1-1; CDR3nt: TGTGCCAGCAGCTTAGCATCCCATGGGGCTGAAGCTTTCTTT; CDR3aa: CASSLASHGAEAFF
abundance: .; v_gene: TRBV6-5; len: 14; d_gene: .; j_gene: TRBJ2-7; CDR3nt: TGTGCCAGCAGTTTACAGGGAGGGGGCTACGAGCAGTACTTC; CDR3aa: CASSLQGGGYEQYF
abundance: .; v_gene: TRBV12-3/TRBV12-4; len: 13; d_gene: .; j_gene: TRBJ1-6; CDR3nt: TGTGCCAGCAGTTTTGGCCAAAATTCACCCCTCCACTTT; CDR3aa: CASSFGQNSPLHF
abundance: .; v_gene: TRBV4-3; len: 19; d_gene: .; j_gene: TRBJ1-6; CDR3nt: TGCGCCAGCAGCCAAGATTATACGGGGGATTCCCTCAGGAATTCACCCCTCCACTTT; CDR3aa: CASSQDYTGDSLRNSPLHF
abundance: .; v_gene: TRBV28; len: 11; d_gene: TRBD1; j_gene: TRBJ1-3; CDR3nt: TGTGCCAGCCACAGGGGAGGCACCATATATTTT; CDR3aa: CASHRGGTIYF
abundance: .; v_gene: TRBV6-5; len: 13; d_gene: .; j_gene: TRBJ1-1; CDR3nt: TGTGCCAGCAGACCGGGGCAGAACACTGAAGCTTTCTTT; CDR3aa: CASRPGQNTEAFF
abundance: .; v_gene: TRBV2; len: 16; d_gene: TRBD2; j_gene: TRBJ2-5; CDR3nt: TGTGCCACCGTGGGACTAGCGGGGGACCTCCAAGAGACCCAGTACTTC; CDR3aa: CATVGLAGDLQETQYF
abundance: .; v_gene: TRBV3-1/TRBV3-2; len: 13; d_gene: .; j_gene: TRBJ2-1; CDR3nt: TGTGCCAGCGGGGAGGTCTCGTACAATGAGCAGTTCTTC; CDR3aa: CASGEVSYNEQFF
abundance: .; v_gene: TRBV19; len: 13; d_gene: TRBD1; j_gene: TRBJ2-7; CDR3nt: TGTGCCAGTAAAAGGACAGGGTCGTACGAGCAGTACTTC; CDR3aa: CASKRTGSYEQYF
abundance: .; v_gene: TRBV28; len: 12; d_gene: .; j_gene: TRBJ1-1; CDR3nt: TGTGCCAGCAAGGAGGTGAACACTGAAGCTTTCTTT; CDR3aa: CASKEVNTEAFF
abundance: .; v_gene: TRBV29-1; len: 12; d_gene: .; j_gene: TRBJ1-2; CDR3nt: TGCAGCGTCCCCAGGGGAGGCTATGGCTACACCTTC; CDR3aa: CSVPRGGYGYTF
abundance: .; v_gene: TRBV27; len: 15; d_gene: .; j_gene: TRBJ2-1; CDR3nt: TGTGCCAGCAGCTTGGCGGGCATAAACGCCGGCGAGCAGTTCTTC; CDR3aa: CASSLAGINAGEQFF
abundance: .; v_gene: TRBV10-2; len: 16; d_gene: TRBD2; j_gene: TRBJ2-7; CDR3nt: TGCGCCAGCTTAGAACAACCACTAGCGCCTACCAACGAGCAGTACTTC; CDR3aa: CASLEQPLAPTNEQYF
abundance: .; v_gene: TRBV6-4; len: 13; d_gene: .; j_gene: TRBJ1-2; CDR3nt: TGTGCCAGCAGTGACTCATCAGGACGGGGCTACACCTTC; CDR3aa: CASSDSSGRGYTF
abundance: .; v_gene: TRBV7-9; len: 17; d_gene: TRBD1; j_gene: TRBJ1-6; CDR3nt: TGTGCCAGCAGCTTATCTGGAGTGGGACAGTTTAATTCACCCCTCCACTTT; CDR3aa: CASSLSGVGQFNSPLHF
abundance: .; v_gene: TRBV19; len: 15; d_gene: TRBD2; j_gene: TRBJ2-3; CDR3nt: TGTGCCAGTACCCTTACTAGCGGAAACACAGATACGCAGTATTTT; CDR3aa: CASTLTSGNTDTQYF
abundance: few; v_gene: TRBV4-2; len: 16; d_gene: TRBD2; j_gene: TRBJ2-1; CDR3nt: TGTGCCAGCAGCCAAGATGCCAGCGGGGGGGCCAATGAGCAGTTCTTC; CDR3aa: CASSQDASGGANEQFF